This TCR beta chain came from a study of human T cells and chemical hapten exposure. In the study overall: 2% DPC was applied to around 2 cm by around 2 cm of upper inner arm skin for sensitization. TCR yields per sample varied mostly from small pooled library volume differences.

Time point specified: patch test 1, 2 weeks after DPC sensitization. The sample's treatment: therapeutic diphenylcyclopropenone sensitization with weekly scalp DPC. This clonotype was counted many times. Its antigen is not known. General study points: Counts of TCRs above 1 in 1000 frequency stayed unchanged with DPC sensitization.

Germline V gene sequence: CDR1 MNHNS, CDR2 SASEGT. V dropped 4 bases and J dropped 4; count of bases not matched to a gene: 9. The CDR3 is 17 amino acids. Separate cDNA molecules received unique molecular identifiers, which the library attached to them. Using its own MiXCR run on the RACE reads, TCRdb lists one record per CDR3 protein. Of around 50,000 distinct CDR3 sequences listed, less than 9.5% are singletons. The sample was whole blood, taken in connection with sensitization to the hapten diphenylcyclopropenone (DPC). The sequence was obtained from a woman aged 45 to 65 with alopecia areata. Some clones in this sample may be carry-over from other donors' samples. V gene TRBV6-1 combines with J gene TRBJ2-2, with 10 bases aligning to TRBD1. For the CDR3, the DNA is TGTGCCAGCAGTGCGGAGACAGGGGGCGGGAGCACCGGGGAGCTGTTTTTT. The encoded protein is CASSAETGGGSTGELFF.